This T cell receptor beta chain was recovered during a study of OX40 agonist ivuxolimab in advanced cancers. Sequencing was performed with immunoSEQ multiplex PCR; in TCRdb, only in-frame clones are kept and a portion is missing. The table lists approximately 76,000 clones, roughly 90% of them singletons, with roughly a tenth in the top ten. Turning to this clone: Antigen: not known.

Germline V gives CDR1 SGHAT, CDR2 FQNNGV. The ends lost 5 bases at V and 1 base at J; junction bases unmatched: 13. The CDR3 sequence is 17 residues long. General observations from the study: Researchers did not determine the expanded peripheral T cells' antigen specificity. With doses of 0.1-3.0 mg/kg, partial responders showed among the lowest clonal expansion. Dosing at 0.1 to 3.0 mg/kg was accompanied by clonal expansion of CD4+ and CD8+ blood T cells by week 6.

This clonotype was obtained from an adult with an advanced solid tumor such as melanoma, head and neck, liver or kidney cancer. This rearrangement joins TRBV11-2 to TRBJ1-1; 7 bases line up with TRBD1. Sample: CD4+ or CD8+ T cells sorted from blood, taken in a trial of the OX40 agonist ivuxolimab. The CDR3 loop reads CASSPWDRGKGNTEAFF. CDR3 bases: TGTGCCAGCAGCCCGTGGGACAGAGGGAAGGGGAACACTGAAGCTTTCTTT. Using reference TRBV11-2 and TRBJ1-1 for the parts outside the CDR3, the full variable domain is EAGVAQSPRYKIIEKRQSVAFWCNPISGHATLYWYQQILGQGPKLLIQFQNNGVVDDSQLPKDRFSAERLKGVDSTLKIQPAKLEDSAVYLCASSPWDRGKGNTEAFFGQGTRLTVV.